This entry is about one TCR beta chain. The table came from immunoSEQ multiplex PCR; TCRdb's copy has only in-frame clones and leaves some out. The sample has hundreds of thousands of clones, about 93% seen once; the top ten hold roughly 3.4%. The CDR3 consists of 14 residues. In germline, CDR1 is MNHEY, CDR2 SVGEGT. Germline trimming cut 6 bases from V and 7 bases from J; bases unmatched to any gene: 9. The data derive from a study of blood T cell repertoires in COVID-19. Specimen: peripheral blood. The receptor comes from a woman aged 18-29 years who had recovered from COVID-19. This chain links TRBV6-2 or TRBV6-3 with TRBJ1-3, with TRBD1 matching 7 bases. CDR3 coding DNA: TGTGCCAGCAGCTGGACAGGTCGTCAGAACACCATATATTTT. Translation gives CASSWTGRQNTIYF.